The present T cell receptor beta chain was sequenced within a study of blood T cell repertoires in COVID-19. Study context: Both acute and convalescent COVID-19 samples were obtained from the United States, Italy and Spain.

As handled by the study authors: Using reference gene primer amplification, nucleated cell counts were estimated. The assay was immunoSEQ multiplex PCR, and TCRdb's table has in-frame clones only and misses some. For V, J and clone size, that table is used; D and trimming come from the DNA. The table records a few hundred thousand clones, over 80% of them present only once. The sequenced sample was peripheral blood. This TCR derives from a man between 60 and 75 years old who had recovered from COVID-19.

In DNA, the CDR3 is TGTGCCAGCAGCTTGGGGGGACTAGCGGTCTACGAGCAGTACTTC. Amino acid sequence: CASSLGGLAVYEQYF. This chain connects TRBV5-7 to TRBJ2-7, with 11 bases lining up with TRBD2. TRBV5-7 is sorted into the ORF group, with uncertain function. The V gene end was trimmed by 0 bases and the J gene end by 3 bases; junction bases not matched to a gene: 2. The CDR3 has 15 residues.